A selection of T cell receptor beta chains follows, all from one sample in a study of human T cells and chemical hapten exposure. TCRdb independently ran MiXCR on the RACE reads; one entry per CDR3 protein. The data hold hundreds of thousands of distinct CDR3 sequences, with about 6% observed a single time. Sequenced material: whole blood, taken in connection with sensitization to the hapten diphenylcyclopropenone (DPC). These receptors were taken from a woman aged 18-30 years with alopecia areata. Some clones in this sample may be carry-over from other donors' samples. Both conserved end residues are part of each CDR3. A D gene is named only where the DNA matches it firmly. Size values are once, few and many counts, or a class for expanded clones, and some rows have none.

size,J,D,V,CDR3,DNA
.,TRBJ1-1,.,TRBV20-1,CSAEEWGYTEAFF,TGCAGTGCTGAAGAATGGGGTTACACTGAAGCTTTCTTT
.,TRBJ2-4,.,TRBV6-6,CASRVNGDIQYF,TGTGCCAGCAGGGTGAATGGGGACATTCAGTACTTC
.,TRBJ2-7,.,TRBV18,CASSPSRGDEQYF,TGTGCCAGCTCACCATCAAGGGGAGACGAGCAGTACTTC
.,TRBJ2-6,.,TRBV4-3,CASSPQGAFISGANVLTF,TGCGCCAGCAGCCCCCAGGGAGCATTTATCTCTGGGGCCAACGTCCTGACTTTC
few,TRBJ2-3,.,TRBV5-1,CASSLGGSGIHPTDTQYF,TGCGCCAGCAGCTTGGGAGGTTCCGGGATACACCCCACAGATACGCAGTATTTT
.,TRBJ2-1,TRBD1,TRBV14,CASSRTRQGAEDEQFF,TGTGCCAGCAGCCGGACCAGACAGGGGGCCGAAGATGAGCAGTTCTTC
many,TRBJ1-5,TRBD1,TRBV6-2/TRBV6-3,CASRRGTGGTLGQPQHF,TGTGCCAGCAGGCGCGGGACAGGGGGTACGTTGGGTCAGCCCCAGCATTTT
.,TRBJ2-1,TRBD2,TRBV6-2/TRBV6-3,CASSYVSGAYNEQFF,TGTGCCAGCAGTTACGTTAGCGGGGCATACAATGAGCAGTTCTTC
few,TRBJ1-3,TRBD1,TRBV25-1,CASSFRTGVENTIYF,TGTGCCAGCAGTTTCCGGACAGGGGTCGAAAACACCATATATTTT
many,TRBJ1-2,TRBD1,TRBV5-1,CASSLDGQGNYGYTF,TGCGCCAGCAGCTTGGACGGACAGGGTAACTATGGCTACACCTTC
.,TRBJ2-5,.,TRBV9,CASSVEAGLYQETQYF,TGTGCCAGCAGCGTAGAGGCGGGACTGTACCAAGAGACCCAGTACTTC
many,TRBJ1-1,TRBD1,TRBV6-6,CASSPTGGSRNTEAFF,TGTGCCAGCAGTCCCACAGGGGGCTCGAGGAACACTGAAGCTTTCTTT
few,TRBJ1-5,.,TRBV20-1,CSASFGRPDQPQHF,TGCAGTGCTAGTTTCGGTCGCCCCGATCAGCCCCAGCATTTT
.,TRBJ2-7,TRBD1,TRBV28,CASSSGTGSDEQYF,TGTGCCAGCAGTTCCGGGACAGGATCGGACGAGCAGTACTTC
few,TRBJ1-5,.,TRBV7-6,CASSLSQGLSNQPQHF,TGTGCCAGCAGCTTATCCCAGGGTCTGAGCAATCAGCCCCAGCATTTT
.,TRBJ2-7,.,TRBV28,CASRPSGAPTYEQYF,TGTGCCAGCAGACCGTCGGGGGCGCCTACCTACGAGCAGTACTTC
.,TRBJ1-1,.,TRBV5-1,CASSLVSGLNTEAFF,TGCGCCAGCAGCTTGGTGTCAGGGTTGAACACTGAAGCTTTCTTT